These T cell receptor beta chains were read from a single sample in a study of blood T cell repertoires in COVID-19. Sequencing used immunoSEQ multiplex PCR; TCRdb keeps in-frame clones, though not all of them. The table shows about 140,000 clones, with roughly four fifths occurring only once. Sequencing was carried out using peripheral blood. The receptors stem from a woman aged 55-70 years with acute or convalescent COVID-19. The CDR3 runs from the conserved cysteine through the conserved F or W. A D gene is named only where the DNA matches it firmly. Expanded clones get a size class; other rows say once, few or many, or leave the size out.

J gene: TRBJ2-7; V gene: TRBV19; D gene: .; CDR3 length: 13; clone size: .; CDR3 protein: CASSRGSSYEQYF; CDR3 DNA: TGTGCCAGTAGTCGAGGTAGCTCCTACGAGCAGTACTTC
J gene: TRBJ2-1; V gene: TRBV4-1; D gene: .; CDR3 length: 18; clone size: .; CDR3 protein: CASSQDQTRITGFNEQFF; CDR3 DNA: TGCGCCAGCAGCCAAGATCAGACGAGGATTACAGGGTTTAATGAGCAGTTCTTC
J gene: TRBJ2-2; V gene: TRBV10-3; D gene: TRBD1; CDR3 length: 15; clone size: .; CDR3 protein: CATSRQGAGTGELFF; CDR3 DNA: TGTGCCACCTCCCGACAGGGGGCGGGGACCGGGGAGCTGTTTTTT
J gene: TRBJ1-5; V gene: TRBV10-3; D gene: .; CDR3 length: 15; clone size: .; CDR3 protein: CAISDTNGGNQPQHF; CDR3 DNA: TGTGCCATCAGTGATACAAACGGGGGAAATCAGCCCCAGCATTTT
J gene: TRBJ2-2; V gene: TRBV11-3; D gene: .; CDR3 length: 14; clone size: few; CDR3 protein: CASGGTPNTGELFF; CDR3 DNA: TGTGCCAGCGGCGGGACTCCGAACACCGGGGAGCTGTTTTTT
J gene: TRBJ2-7; V gene: TRBV2; D gene: .; CDR3 length: 12; clone size: .; CDR3 protein: CASKLVPYEQYF; CDR3 DNA: TGTGCCAGCAAATTAGTCCCCTACGAGCAGTACTTC
J gene: TRBJ2-3; V gene: TRBV9; D gene: TRBD2; CDR3 length: 16; clone size: once; CDR3 protein: CASSAGSSGISDTQYF; CDR3 DNA: TGTGCCAGCAGCGCCGGGAGTAGCGGGATCTCAGATACGCAGTATTTT
J gene: TRBJ1-2; V gene: TRBV6-6; D gene: .; CDR3 length: 14; clone size: .; CDR3 protein: CASSYSAGNYGYTF; CDR3 DNA: TGTGCCAGCAGTTACTCGGCAGGGAACTATGGCTACACCTTC
J gene: TRBJ2-7; V gene: TRBV7-2; D gene: .; CDR3 length: 15; clone size: .; CDR3 protein: CASSPQQGSSYEQYF; CDR3 DNA: TGTGCCAGCAGCCCGCAACAGGGTAGCTCCTACGAGCAGTACTTC
J gene: TRBJ1-1; V gene: TRBV3-1/TRBV3-2; D gene: .; CDR3 length: 15; clone size: .; CDR3 protein: CASTTGYFKNTEAFF; CDR3 DNA: TGTGCCAGTACTACAGGGTATTTCAAGAACACTGAAGCTTTCTTT
J gene: TRBJ1-2; V gene: TRBV11-3; D gene: .; CDR3 length: 14; clone size: .; CDR3 protein: CASSLGGLNYGYTF; CDR3 DNA: TGTGCCAGCAGCTTAGGGGGGCTCAACTATGGCTACACCTTC
J gene: TRBJ1-3; V gene: TRBV28; D gene: .; CDR3 length: 17; clone size: .; CDR3 protein: CASSFPRGSGPGNTIYF; CDR3 DNA: TGTGCCAGCAGTTTCCCACGGGGGTCTGGACCTGGAAACACCATATATTTT
J gene: TRBJ2-1; V gene: TRBV2; D gene: TRBD2; CDR3 length: 15; clone size: few; CDR3 protein: CASSAQRVLGGEQFF; CDR3 DNA: TGTGCCAGCAGTGCCCAGCGGGTGCTGGGGGGGGAGCAGTTCTTC
J gene: TRBJ2-1; V gene: TRBV7-8; D gene: TRBD2; CDR3 length: 16; clone size: .; CDR3 protein: CASSSAGTTHYNEQFF; CDR3 DNA: TGTGCCAGCAGCTCCGCGGGGACTACTCATTACAATGAGCAGTTCTTC
J gene: TRBJ1-1; V gene: TRBV4-2; D gene: .; CDR3 length: 13; clone size: .; CDR3 protein: CASSSGVGTEAFF; CDR3 DNA: TGTGCCAGCAGCTCCGGGGTGGGCACTGAAGCTTTCTTT
J gene: TRBJ2-2; V gene: TRBV7-2; D gene: .; CDR3 length: 13; clone size: .; CDR3 protein: CASSFQGSGELFF; CDR3 DNA: TGTGCCAGCAGCTTCCAGGGCTCAGGGGAGCTGTTTTTT
J gene: TRBJ1-2; V gene: TRBV18; D gene: .; CDR3 length: 16; clone size: .; CDR3 protein: CASSPRYDRTIYGYTF; CDR3 DNA: TGTGCCAGCTCTCCCCGCTATGACAGGACGATCTATGGCTACACCTTC
J gene: TRBJ2-2; V gene: TRBV5-1; D gene: .; CDR3 length: 15; clone size: .; CDR3 protein: CASSSGQTNTGELFF; CDR3 DNA: TGCGCCAGCAGCTCCGGACAGACGAACACCGGGGAGCTGTTTTTT
J gene: TRBJ2-2; V gene: TRBV14; D gene: .; CDR3 length: 17; clone size: .; CDR3 protein: CASSHLEGGGLTGELFF; CDR3 DNA: TGTGCCAGCAGCCACCTTGAGGGAGGAGGTTTGACCGGGGAGCTGTTTTTT
J gene: TRBJ1-2; V gene: TRBV4-1; D gene: .; CDR3 length: 15; clone size: .; CDR3 protein: CASSQDHGVAGGYTF; CDR3 DNA: TGCGCCAGCAGCCAAGATCACGGGGTAGCGGGGGGCTACACCTTC
J gene: TRBJ1-5; V gene: TRBV30; D gene: .; CDR3 length: 12; clone size: few; CDR3 protein: CAWTRGNQPQHF; CDR3 DNA: TGTGCCTGGACCAGGGGCAATCAGCCCCAGCATTTT
J gene: TRBJ1-2; V gene: TRBV6-2/TRBV6-3; D gene: TRBD1; CDR3 length: 17; clone size: .; CDR3 protein: CASSYPPGQGANYGYTF; CDR3 DNA: TGTGCCAGCAGTTACCCCCCTGGACAGGGGGCCAACTATGGCTACACCTTC
J gene: TRBJ1-5; V gene: TRBV6-2/TRBV6-3; D gene: .; CDR3 length: 13; clone size: once; CDR3 protein: CASSTQGSQPQHF; CDR3 DNA: TGTGCCAGCAGTACACAGGGATCTCAGCCCCAGCATTTT